These 30 T cell receptor beta chains originate from one sample sequenced in a study of blood T cell repertoires in COVID-19. The repertoire was sequenced with immunoSEQ multiplex PCR; TCRdb's copy has only in-frame clones and lacks some. The sample shows 70,000 to 95,000 clones, roughly 88% of them seen only once. Input material: peripheral blood. All receptors come from a human donor with active COVID-19. The donor label of this sample is uncertain.

The chain combines TRBV14 with TRBJ2-3; TRBD1 matches at 7 bases. J lost 7 bases, V lost 2 bases, and 6 bases had no gene match. Per the germline V gene, CDR1 is SGHDN and CDR2 is FVKESK. CDR3 length: 14 amino acids. CDR3 loop: CASSQRDSYNTQYF. CDR3 bases: TGTGCCAGCAGCCAAAGGGACAGTTACAATACGCAGTATTTT. Variable domain in full (rest from reference TRBV14 and TRBJ2-3): EAGVTQFPSHSVIEKGQTVTLRCDPISGHDNLYWYRRVMGKEIKFLLHFVKESKQDESGMPNNRFLAERTGGTYSTLKVQPAELEDSGVYFCASSQRDSYNTQYFGPGTRLTVL.

The rearrangement joins TRBV6-5 to TRBJ2-7; the D gene is possibly TRBD2 (7 bases). There are 13 residues in the CDR3. Trimming shortened V by 9 bases and J by 6 bases, and 18 bases separated the two germline ends. Germline CDR1 reads MNHEY; CDR2 reads SVGAGI. The CDR3 DNA is TGTGCCAGTACTAGGGGGGGAAGGGGCGAGCAGTACTTC. The encoded protein is CASTRGGRGEQYF.

The chain employs TRBV2 and TRBJ1-5, with TRBD1 matching over 10 bases. The J segment lost 3 bases and the V segment lost 10 bases, leaving 6 bases of the junction unmatched. The CDR3 sequence is 14 residues long. Germline loops: CDR1 SNHLY, CDR2 FYNNEI. DNA of the CDR3: TGTGCCATCTCCGGGACAGGGGTCAATCAGCCCCAGCATTTT. Translation gives CAISGTGVNQPQHF.

The chain uses TRBV10-1 and TRBJ2-1; TRBD1 agrees at 12 bases. Germline lookup yields CDR1 WNHNN and CDR2 SYGVQD (reference sequence). This CDR3 region has 16 residues. Losses at the gene ends were 7 bases for V and 8 bases for J; bases not matched to a gene: 12. CDR3 in DNA: TGCGCCAGCACCGAACCGGGACAGGGGGCGAAGTATGAGCAGTTCTTC. This encodes CASTEPGQGAKYEQFF.

Here the CDR3 DNA reads TGTGCCAGCAGTTCCCAGACAGGGATGAATGGCTACACCTTC. Its protein is CASSSQTGMNGYTF. V gene TRBV27 combines with J gene TRBJ1-2; TRBD1 matches at 7 bases. Germline loops: CDR1 MNHEY, CDR2 SMNVEV (reference sequence). Germline trimming cut 4 bases from V and 6 bases from J; bases unmatched to any gene: 8. The CDR3 is 14 residues long.

The rearrangement joins TRBV11-2 to TRBJ2-2; TRBD2 aligns across 9 bases. J gave up 6 bases and V 2 bases, and 1 base lay outside the gene matches. Germline V lookup: CDR1 SGHAT, CDR2 FQNNGV. This CDR3 is built from 14 residues. As DNA, the CDR3 is TGTGCCAGCAGCTTATTAGCGGGGGCCGGGGAGCTGTTTTTT. It is translated as CASSLLAGAGELFF. Combining the CDR3 with reference TRBV11-2 and TRBJ2-2 gives the whole variable domain EAGVAQSPRYKIIEKRQSVAFWCNPISGHATLYWYQQILGQGPKLLIQFQNNGVVDDSQLPKDRFSAERLKGVDSTLKIQPAKLEDSAVYLCASSLLAGAGELFFGEGSRLTVL.

The rearrangement links TRBV5-1 to TRBJ2-7; the D gene is possibly TRBD1 (6 bases). This CDR3 is 18 amino acids long. Deletions cut 0 bases from V and 2 bases from J, with 21 bases between. CDR1 and CDR2 (germline): SGHRS, YFSETQ. This chain's CDR3 is CASSLDSPAGAITYEQYF. The CDR3 DNA reads as TGCGCCAGCAGCTTGGACAGCCCTGCAGGGGCTATAACCTACGAGCAGTACTTC.

The CDR3 coding sequence is TGTGCCAGCAGTTTATCAGACAGCAACACTGAAGCTTTCTTT. It yields the protein CASSLSDSNTEAFF. The rearrangement links TRBV28 to TRBJ1-1; D might be TRBD1 (5 bases). The V gene's germline CDR1 is MDHEN and CDR2 SYDVKM. Trimming cost V 1 base and J 2 bases, with 8 bases left between them. The CDR3 has 14 amino acids.

This chain joins TRBV12-3 or TRBV12-4 and TRBJ1-1; 10 nucleotides agree with TRBD1. Losses at the gene ends were 5 bases for V and 5 bases for J; bases not matched to a gene: 2. This CDR3 is 13 amino acids long. For the CDR3, the DNA is TGTGCCAGCAGTGACAGGGGGCAAACTGAAGCTTTCTTT. It translates to CASSDRGQTEAFF.

This clone occurred a few times. The V and J genes are TRBV7-6 and TRBJ2-3, with D uncertain. The CDR3 totals 13 residues. Germline V gene lookup returns CDR1 SGHVS and CDR2 FNYEAQ. The V end lost 4 bases, the J end lost 4 bases, and 9 bases lay between the germline ends. DNA of the CDR3: TGTGCCAGCAGCTCTCTCTCCGCAGATACGCAGTATTTT. It codes for CASSSLSADTQYF.

The chain's CDR3 is CASSLSIPGQGEEKLFF. CDR3 DNA sequence: TGTGCCAGCAGTTTATCAATCCCGGGACAGGGAGAGGAAAAACTGTTTTTT. The chain joins TRBV27 to TRBJ1-4; TRBD1 agrees at 9 bases. The germline V gene encodes CDR1 MNHEY and CDR2 SMNVEV (reference sequence). V lost 0 bases and J lost 8; bases outside the gene matches: 10. This CDR3 has 17 residues.

The chain uses TRBV4-1 and TRBJ1-1, with a tentative D call TRBD1 (5 bases). The V gene's germline CDR1 is MGHRA and CDR2 YSYEKL. The CDR3 sequence is 14 residues long. The V end lost 7 bases, the J end lost 1 base, and 13 bases lay between the germline ends. CDR3 protein: CASNPPGGNTEAFF. The CDR3, as DNA: TGCGCCAGCAACCCCCCGGGGGGGAACACTGAAGCTTTCTTT.

The chain carries TRBV12-3 or TRBV12-4 and TRBJ2-1, with D unclear. V was clipped by 0 bases and J by 8 bases, with 5 bases between them. This CDR3 contains 12 residues. For the CDR3, the DNA is TGTGCCAGCAGTTTAGCGACTCATGAGCAGTTCTTC. This sequence encodes CASSLATHEQFF.

The chain's CDR3 is CASSHLEQFF. CDR3 DNA: TGCGCCAGCAGTCATCTTGAGCAGTTCTTC. The chain combines TRBV23-1 with TRBJ2-1; D remains unclear. TRBV23-1 is flagged as an ORF with uncertain function. The CDR3 is 10 residues long. The germline V and J ends were trimmed by 3 bases and 9 bases, with 3 bases remaining between them.

This rearrangement joins TRBV5-1 to TRBJ2-5; 8 bases line up with TRBD2. Germline CDR1 and CDR2: SGHRS and YFSETQ. V shed 1 base and J 1 base; nucleotides not matched to a gene: 3. This CDR3 is 15 amino acids long. Here the CDR3 DNA reads TGCGCCAGCAGCTTGCAGCGGGGGCCCCAAGAGACCCAGTACTTC. It is translated as CASSLQRGPQETQYF.

CDR3: CASSLQGNEQFF. In DNA, the CDR3 is TGTGCCAGCAGCTTACAGGGCAATGAGCAGTTCTTC. J is TRBJ2-1 and V is TRBV2; perhaps TRBD1 as D (6 bases). This CDR3 comprises 12 residues. From germline, CDR1 is SNHLY and CDR2 FYNNEI. V gave up 6 bases and J gave up 6 bases, with 9 bases separating them.

The chain is built from TRBV5-1 and TRBJ1-5, with a tentative D call TRBD1 (5 bases). The V and J ends lost 7 bases and 3 bases respectively, with 17 bases between them. The CDR3 covers 15 residues. Germline assignment: CDR1 SGHRS and CDR2 YFSETQ. The CDR3 DNA is TGCGCCAGCTCCTCCCAGGGTTTGGACAATCAGCCCCAGCATTTT. Its protein is CASSSQGLDNQPQHF.

This clone was detected a few times. The CDR3 reads CASSLELADTDTQYF. In nucleotides, the CDR3 is TGTGCCAGCAGCTTGGAACTAGCGGACACAGATACGCAGTATTTT. The gene calls are TRBV5-4 and TRBJ2-3; TRBD2 matches at 8 bases. V was clipped by 0 bases and J by 2 bases; unmatched bases: 2. CDR1 and CDR2 (germline): SGHNT, YYREEE (reference sequence). This CDR3 has 15 amino acids.

This clone showed up just a few times. The chain recombines TRBV7-9 with TRBJ2-3; D might be TRBD1 (7 bases). V lost 4 bases to trimming and J lost 3 bases, with 17 bases between them. The CDR3 is made up of 16 amino acids. Germline-derived CDR1 and CDR2 are SEHNR and FQNEAQ (reference sequence). The CDR3 nucleotides read TGTGCCAGCAGCTCAAGGACAGGAGGGTATACAGATACGCAGTATTTT. Translating it yields CASSSRTGGYTDTQYF.

The rearrangement joins TRBV14 to TRBJ2-1, with D maybe TRBD1 (6 bases). V was clipped by 0 bases and J by 8 bases, with 17 bases between them. The CDR3 sequence is 16 residues long. Germline CDR1 and CDR2: SGHDN and FVKESK. CDR3 protein: CASSQDSWGLLDEQFF. The CDR3 DNA is TGTGCCAGCAGCCAAGATAGCTGGGGGCTTTTGGATGAGCAGTTCTTC.

This clone was found once. V usage is TRBV5-4 and J usage is TRBJ1-2, with TRBD1 as a possible D gene (6 bases). The V gene lost 5 bases and the J gene lost 6 bases, with 14 bases spanning the gap. This CDR3 region has 13 residues. Looked up from germline, CDR1 is SGHNT and CDR2 is YYREEE (reference sequence). This chain's CDR3 is CASSSRGANGYTF. CDR3 DNA: TGTGCCAGCAGTTCACGGGGGGCGAATGGCTACACCTTC.

This chain connects TRBV10-3 to TRBJ2-5; TRBD1 matches 8 bases. This CDR3 has 14 residues. The ends lost 9 bases at V and 4 bases at J; junction bases unmatched: 10. Per the germline V gene, CDR1 is ENHRY and CDR2 is SYGVKD. DNA for the CDR3: TGTGCCATTGCCCCAGGCAGGGGGCGAGAGACCCAGTACTTC. Translated, it gives CAIAPGRGRETQYF.

The chain employs TRBV18 and TRBJ1-1, with D tentatively TRBD1 (5 bases). Germline CDR1 KGHSH, CDR2 LQKENI. V lost 5 bases, J lost 4 bases, and 14 bases lay in between. The CDR3 spans 14 residues. Here the CDR3 reads CASSIQGWGTEAFF. The CDR3 nucleotides read TGTGCCAGCTCAATCCAGGGCTGGGGCACTGAAGCTTTCTTT. Full variable domain (outside the CDR3, taken from reference TRBV18 and TRBJ1-1): NAGVMQNPRHLVRRRGQEARLRCSPMKGHSHVYWYRQLPEEGLKFMVYLQKENIIDESGMPKERFSAEFPKEGPSILRIQQVVRGDSAAYFCASSIQGWGTEAFFGQGTRLTVV.

The genes are TRBV18 and TRBJ2-4, with TRBD1 as a possible D gene (6 bases). The CDR3 runs to 13 residues. V was shortened by 1 base and J by 16 bases, with 17 bases between the two germline ends. Per germline, CDR1 KGHSH and CDR2 LQKENI. CDR3 loop: CASSPQDGQPPYF. The DNA for the CDR3 is TGTGCCAGCTCACCACAGGATGGACAGCCACCTTACTTC.

This sequence joins TRBV5-1 and TRBJ2-7, with D possibly matching TRBD1 (5 bases). The V gene lost 1 base and the J gene lost 4 bases, with 9 bases spanning the gap. The CDR3 sequence is 13 residues long. CDR1 SGHRS and CDR2 YFSETQ come from the germline V gene. The CDR3 DNA follows: TGCGCCAGCAGCTTGAGTCCAGGGTACGAGCAGTACTTC. Translation: CASSLSPGYEQYF.

This chain uses TRBV5-6 with TRBJ1-6; D is unclear. The CDR3 has 16 residues. The V gene lost 7 bases and the J gene lost 0 bases, with 14 bases spanning the gap. Per germline, CDR1 SGHDT and CDR2 YYEEEE. The CDR3 region has the DNA TGTGCCAGCGACCTATACGGGAGCTCCTATAATTCACCCCTCCACTTT. Residues: CASDLYGSSYNSPLHF.

CDR3 region: CASSPGQSRFSYNSPLHF. DNA for the CDR3: TGTGCCAGCAGCCCCGGACAGAGCCGATTCTCCTATAATTCACCCCTCCACTTT. The chain combines TRBV11-2 with TRBJ1-6; possibly TRBD1 for D (6 bases). Trimming removed 5 bases at V and 0 bases at J, with 17 bases between. Germline V gene sequence: CDR1 SGHAT, CDR2 FQNNGV. The CDR3 has 18 amino acids.

The genes are TRBV7-9 and TRBJ1-2; a weak D match, TRBD1 (6 bases). Trimming removed 2 bases from V and 5 bases from J, with 12 bases in between. Germline CDR1 reads SEHNR; CDR2 reads FQNEAQ (reference sequence). CDR3 size: 14 residues. In DNA form, the CDR3 reads TGTGCCAGCAGCTTACCGGGACATCGGTATGGCTACACCTTC. Protein product: CASSLPGHRYGYTF.

This chain links TRBV5-4 with TRBJ1-6, with D unresolved. Trimming left V 4 bases short and J 0 bases short, with 14 bases between. Germline V gene lookup returns CDR1 SGHNT and CDR2 YYREEE (reference sequence). The CDR3 has 17 residues. The CDR3 reads CASSTEGVSSYNSPLHF. In nucleotides, the CDR3 is TGTGCCAGCAGCACGGAAGGAGTTAGCTCCTATAATTCACCCCTCCACTTT.

V gene TRBV5-4 combines with J gene TRBJ2-5; 11 bases align to TRBD2. The CDR3 length is 16 residues. Germline V gene lookup returns CDR1 SGHNT and CDR2 YYREEE (reference sequence). V lost 3 bases and J lost 5; bases outside the gene matches: 9. The chain's CDR3 is CASSSELAGAGETQYF. CDR3 DNA: TGTGCCAGCAGCTCGGAACTAGCGGGGGCCGGTGAGACCCAGTACTTC. Full variable domain (outside the CDR3, taken from reference TRBV5-4 and TRBJ2-5): ETGVTQSPTHLIKTRGQQVTLRCSSQSGHNTVSWYQQALGQGPQFIFQYYREEENGRGNFPPRFSGLQFPNYSSELNVNALELDDSALYLCASSSELAGAGETQYFGPGTRLLVL.